This TCR beta chain was obtained from a study of patients and donors after allogeneic stem cell transplantation. TCRdb called the RT-PCR reads again in MiXCR, with one record for every CDR3 protein. The table records some 960,000 distinct CDR3 sequences, roughly 18% of them present only once. Only a few counts were recorded for this clonotype. This CDR3 region has 15 residues. Trimming removed 3 bases from V and 4 bases from J, with 18 bases in between. Germline V gene sequence: CDR1 DFQATT, CDR2 SNEGSKA (reference sequence). This clonotype was sampled from a human donor who was either an allogeneic HSCT recipient or a stem cell or donor lymphocyte infusion donor (not recorded which). It is not recorded whose cells these are; they may come from a transplant donor. V is TRBV20-1 and J is TRBJ1-1, with TRBD1 as a possible D gene (6 bases). The material sequenced was blood, either unsorted or a sorted T cell fraction (not recorded which). The CDR3 loop reads CSASNHGGRTTEAFF. In DNA form, the CDR3 reads TGCAGTGCTAGCAATCACGGGGGGCGGACCACTGAAGCTTTCTTT.